Described below is a single TCR beta chain sequence and its context. The antigen remains undetermined. This sample stems from a study of cytomegalovirus exposure and HLA in healthy donors. PCR used 60 Vbeta primers and 13 Jbeta primers. Under the authors' procedure: Unique TCR beta chains numbered about 80 million in a later analysis, with roughly 10 million shared. Profiled with immunoSEQ multiplex PCR; TCRdb holds only in-frame clones, not every one. Clone size and V and J calls were adopted from that table, with D and trimming inferred from the DNA. The repertoire includes 160,000 or so clones, about 86% of them detected once, and roughly 1.9% sits in the top ten. Trimming stripped 0 bases from V and 15 bases from J, with 18 bases between. The germline gives CDR1 MGHRA, CDR2 YSYEKL. This CDR3 comprises 15 residues. The study's findings and limits: In a later analysis, TCR beta V- and J-gene trimming was associated with a missense DCLRE1C variant. Using the classifier, cytomegalovirus status was reportedly diagnosed with high specificity and sensitivity.

The clonotype comes from a woman aged 18-29 years in good health and CMV-seronegative. The J gene is TRBJ1-6, the V gene TRBV4-1; weak D call: TRBD1 (6 bases). What was sequenced was PBMCs. CDR3 in amino acids: CASSQEFGGGFLLHF. The CDR3 DNA reads TGCGCCAGCAGCCAAGAATTTGGGGGCGGTTTCCTCCTCCACTTT.